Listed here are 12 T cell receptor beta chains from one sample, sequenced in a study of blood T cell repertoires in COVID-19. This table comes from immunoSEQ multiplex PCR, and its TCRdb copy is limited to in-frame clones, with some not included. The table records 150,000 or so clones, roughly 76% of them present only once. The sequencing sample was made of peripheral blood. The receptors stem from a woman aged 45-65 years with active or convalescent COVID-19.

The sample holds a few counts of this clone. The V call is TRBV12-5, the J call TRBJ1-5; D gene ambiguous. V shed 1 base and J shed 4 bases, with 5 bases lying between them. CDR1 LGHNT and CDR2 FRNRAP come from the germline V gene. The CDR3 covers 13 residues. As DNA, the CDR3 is TGTGCTAGTGGTTTGGCCACTAATCAGCCCCAGCATTTT. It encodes CASGLATNQPQHF. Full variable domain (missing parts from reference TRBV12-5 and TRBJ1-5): DARVTQTPRHKVTEMGQEVTMRCQPILGHNTVFWYRQTMMQGLELLAYFRNRAPLDDSGMPKDRFSAEMPDATLATLKIQPSEPRDSAVYFCASGLATNQPQHFGDGTRLSIL.

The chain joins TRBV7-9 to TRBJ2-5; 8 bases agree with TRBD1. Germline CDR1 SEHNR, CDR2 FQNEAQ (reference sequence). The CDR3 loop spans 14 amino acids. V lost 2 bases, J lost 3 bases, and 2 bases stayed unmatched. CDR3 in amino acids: CASSLQGAKETQYF. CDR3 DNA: TGTGCCAGCAGCTTACAGGGGGCTAAAGAGACCCAGTACTTC.

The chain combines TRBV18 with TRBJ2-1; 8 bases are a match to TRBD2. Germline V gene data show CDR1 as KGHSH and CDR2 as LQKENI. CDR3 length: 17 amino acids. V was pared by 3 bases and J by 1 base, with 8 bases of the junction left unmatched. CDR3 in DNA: TGTGCCAGCTCACCGTTTCTCGGGAGGGGGTCCTACAATGAGCAGTTCTTC. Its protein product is CASSPFLGRGSYNEQFF.

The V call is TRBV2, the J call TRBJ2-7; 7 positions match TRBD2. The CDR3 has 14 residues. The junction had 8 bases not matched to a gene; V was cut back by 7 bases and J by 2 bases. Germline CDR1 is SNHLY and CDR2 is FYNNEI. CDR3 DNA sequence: TGTGCCAGCAAACGGGGGGAATCCGCCTACGAGCAGTACTTC. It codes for CASKRGESAYEQYF. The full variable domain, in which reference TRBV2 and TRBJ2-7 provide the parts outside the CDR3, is EPEVTQTPSHQVTQMGQEVILRCVPISNHLYFYWYRQILGQKVEFLVSFYNNEISEKSEIFDDQFSVERPDGSNFTLKIRSTKLEDSAMYFCASKRGESAYEQYFGPGTRLTVT.

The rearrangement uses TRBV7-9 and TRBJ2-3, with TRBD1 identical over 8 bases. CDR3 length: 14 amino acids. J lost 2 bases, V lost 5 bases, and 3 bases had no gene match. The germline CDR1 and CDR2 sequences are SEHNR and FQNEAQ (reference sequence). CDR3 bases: TGTGCCAGCAGCCCGGGACAGGTCACAGATACGCAGTATTTT. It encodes CASSPGQVTDTQYF.

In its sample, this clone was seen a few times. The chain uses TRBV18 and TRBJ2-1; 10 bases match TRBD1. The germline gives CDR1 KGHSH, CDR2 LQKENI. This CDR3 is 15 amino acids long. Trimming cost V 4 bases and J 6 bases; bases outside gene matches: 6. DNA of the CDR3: TGTGCCAGCTCACGTCCCGGGACAGGGGCCAATGAGCAGTTCTTC. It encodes CASSRPGTGANEQFF.

CDR3 sequence reads: CAWSVGYTVLHYGYTF. CDR3 in DNA: TGTGCCTGGAGTGTCGGTTATACAGTATTGCACTATGGCTACACCTTC. This rearrangement joins TRBV30 to TRBJ1-2; D not resolved. Germline values: CDR1 GTSNPN, CDR2 SVGIG (reference sequence). V lost 0 bases to trimming and J lost 3 bases, with 17 bases between them. CDR3 length: 16 amino acids.

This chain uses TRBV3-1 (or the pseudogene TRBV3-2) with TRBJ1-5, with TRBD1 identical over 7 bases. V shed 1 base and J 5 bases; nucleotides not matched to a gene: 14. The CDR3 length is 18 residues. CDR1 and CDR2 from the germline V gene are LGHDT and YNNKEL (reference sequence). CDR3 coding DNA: TGTGCCAGCAGCCAAGCCCGACAGGGAGCCCTTTCTCATCAGCCCCAGCATTTT. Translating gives CASSQARQGALSHQPQHF.

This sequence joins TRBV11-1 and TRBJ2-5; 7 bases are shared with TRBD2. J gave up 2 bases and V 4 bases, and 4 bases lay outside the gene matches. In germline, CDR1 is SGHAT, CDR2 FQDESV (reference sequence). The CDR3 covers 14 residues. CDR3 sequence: CASSWLAEQETQYF. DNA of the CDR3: TGTGCCAGCAGCTGGCTAGCGGAACAAGAGACCCAGTACTTC.

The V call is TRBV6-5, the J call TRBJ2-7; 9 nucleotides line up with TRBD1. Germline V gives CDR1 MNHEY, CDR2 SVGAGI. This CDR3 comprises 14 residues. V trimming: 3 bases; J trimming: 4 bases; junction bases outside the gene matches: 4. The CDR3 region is CASSYGGQGYEQYF. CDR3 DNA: TGTGCCAGCAGTTATGGGGGACAGGGTTACGAGCAGTACTTC.

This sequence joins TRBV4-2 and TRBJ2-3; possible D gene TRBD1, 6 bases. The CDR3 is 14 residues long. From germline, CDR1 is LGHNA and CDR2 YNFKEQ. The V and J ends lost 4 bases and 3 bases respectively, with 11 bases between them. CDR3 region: CASSRQVRTDTQYF. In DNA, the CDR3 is TGTGCCAGCAGCCGACAGGTTCGGACAGATACGCAGTATTTT.

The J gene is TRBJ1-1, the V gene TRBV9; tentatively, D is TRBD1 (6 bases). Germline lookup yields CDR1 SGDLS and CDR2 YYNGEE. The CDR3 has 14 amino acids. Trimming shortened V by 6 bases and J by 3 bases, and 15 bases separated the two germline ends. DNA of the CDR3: TGTGCCAGCACTACAGGGCCTGGGCACACTGAAGCTTTCTTT. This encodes CASTTGPGHTEAFF.